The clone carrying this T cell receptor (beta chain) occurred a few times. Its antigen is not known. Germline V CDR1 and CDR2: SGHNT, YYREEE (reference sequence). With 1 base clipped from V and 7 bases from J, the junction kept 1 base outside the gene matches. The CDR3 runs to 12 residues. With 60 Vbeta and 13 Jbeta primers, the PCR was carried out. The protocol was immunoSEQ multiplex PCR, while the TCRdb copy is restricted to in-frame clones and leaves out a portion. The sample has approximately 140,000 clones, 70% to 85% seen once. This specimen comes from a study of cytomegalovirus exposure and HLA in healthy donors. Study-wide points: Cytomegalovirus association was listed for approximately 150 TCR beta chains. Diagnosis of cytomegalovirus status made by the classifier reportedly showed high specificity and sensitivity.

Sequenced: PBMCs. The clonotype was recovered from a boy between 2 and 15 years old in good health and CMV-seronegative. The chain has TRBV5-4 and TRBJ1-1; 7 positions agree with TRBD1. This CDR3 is CASSLRQGEAFF. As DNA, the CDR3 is TGTGCCAGCAGCTTGCGACAGGGTGAAGCTTTCTTT.